The present T cell receptor (beta chain) was sequenced within a study of human T cells and chemical hapten exposure. Study information: Scalp application of diphenylcyclopropenone was performed weekly in patients across the entire approximately 24-week study.

Noted time point: patch test 1, 2 weeks after DPC sensitization. Specified treatment: therapeutic diphenylcyclopropenone sensitization with weekly scalp DPC. Blood draws came first, before each patch test. V lost 3 bases, J lost 2 bases, and 10 bases lay in between. This CDR3 contains 14 residues. CDR1 and CDR2 (germline): MDHEN, SYDVKM. Unique molecular identifiers were attached to individual cDNA molecules during library preparation. TCRdb re-called the RACE reads with MiXCR, one entry per CDR3 protein. Counted here are around 190,000 distinct CDR3 sequences, about 20% occurring once; the ten biggest clones make up under 8.5%.

This TCR came from a woman between 45 and 60 years old with alopecia areata. Some clones in this sample may be carry-over from other donors' samples. This chain uses TRBV28 with TRBJ1-2; D gene ambiguous. Sequencing used whole blood, obtained in connection with sensitization to the hapten diphenylcyclopropenone (DPC). CDR3 protein: CASSFGSRNYGYTF. CDR3 coding DNA: TGTGCCAGCAGTTTTGGTTCCAGAAACTATGGCTACACCTTC.